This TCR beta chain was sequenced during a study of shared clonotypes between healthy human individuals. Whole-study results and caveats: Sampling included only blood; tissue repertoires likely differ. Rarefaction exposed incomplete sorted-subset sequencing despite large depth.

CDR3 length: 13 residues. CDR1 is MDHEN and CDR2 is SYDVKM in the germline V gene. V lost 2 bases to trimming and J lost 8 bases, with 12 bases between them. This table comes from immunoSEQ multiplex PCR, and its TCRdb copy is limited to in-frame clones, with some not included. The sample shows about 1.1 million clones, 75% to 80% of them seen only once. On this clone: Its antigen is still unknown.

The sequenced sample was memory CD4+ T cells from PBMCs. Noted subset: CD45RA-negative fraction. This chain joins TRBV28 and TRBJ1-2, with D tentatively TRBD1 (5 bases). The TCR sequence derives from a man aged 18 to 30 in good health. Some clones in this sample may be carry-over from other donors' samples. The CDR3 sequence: CASSLRDVGGYTF. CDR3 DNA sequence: TGTGCCAGCAGTTTAAGGGACGTAGGAGGCTACACCTTC.